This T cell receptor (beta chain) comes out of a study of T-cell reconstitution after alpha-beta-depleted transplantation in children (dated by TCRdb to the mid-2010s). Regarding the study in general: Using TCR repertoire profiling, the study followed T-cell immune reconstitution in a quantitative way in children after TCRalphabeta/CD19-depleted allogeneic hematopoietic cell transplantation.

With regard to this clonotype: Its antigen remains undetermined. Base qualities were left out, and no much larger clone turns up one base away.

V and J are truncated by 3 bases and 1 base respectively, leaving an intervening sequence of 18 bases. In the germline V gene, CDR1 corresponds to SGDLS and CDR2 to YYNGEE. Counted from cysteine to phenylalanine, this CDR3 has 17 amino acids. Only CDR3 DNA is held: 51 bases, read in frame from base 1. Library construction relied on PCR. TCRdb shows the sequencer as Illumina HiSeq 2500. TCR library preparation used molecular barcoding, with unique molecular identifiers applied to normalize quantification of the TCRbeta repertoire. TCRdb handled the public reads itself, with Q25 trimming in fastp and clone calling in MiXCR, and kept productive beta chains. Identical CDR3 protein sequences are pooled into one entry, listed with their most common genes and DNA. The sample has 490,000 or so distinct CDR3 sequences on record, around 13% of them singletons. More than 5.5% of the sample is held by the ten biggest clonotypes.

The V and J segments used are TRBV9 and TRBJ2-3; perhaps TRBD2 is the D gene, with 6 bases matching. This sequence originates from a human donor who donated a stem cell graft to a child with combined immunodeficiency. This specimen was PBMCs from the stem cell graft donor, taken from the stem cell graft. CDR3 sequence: CASSALGTRGGTDTQYF. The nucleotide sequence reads TGTGCCAGCAGCGCCCTCGGGACGCGGGGTGGCACAGATACGCAGTATTTT. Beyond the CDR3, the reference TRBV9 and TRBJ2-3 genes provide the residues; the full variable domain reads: DSGVTQTPKHLITATGQRVTLRCSPRSGDLSVYWYQQSLDQGLQFLIQYYNGEERAKGNILERFSAQQFPDLHSELNLSSLELGDSALYFCASSALGTRGGTDTQYFGPGTRLTVL.